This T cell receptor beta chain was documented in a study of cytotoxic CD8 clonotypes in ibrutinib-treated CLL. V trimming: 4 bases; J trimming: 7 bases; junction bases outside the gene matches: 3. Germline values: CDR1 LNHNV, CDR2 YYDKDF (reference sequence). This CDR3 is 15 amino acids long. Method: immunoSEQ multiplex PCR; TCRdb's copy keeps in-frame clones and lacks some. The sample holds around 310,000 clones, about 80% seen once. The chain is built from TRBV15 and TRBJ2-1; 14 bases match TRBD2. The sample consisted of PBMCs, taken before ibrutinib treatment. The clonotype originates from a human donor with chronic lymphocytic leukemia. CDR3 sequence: CATSTRTSGGNEQFF. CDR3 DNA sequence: TGTGCCACCAGCACTAGGACTAGCGGGGGGAATGAGCAGTTCTTC. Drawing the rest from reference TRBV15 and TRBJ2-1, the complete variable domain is DAMVIQNPRYQVTQFGKPVTLSCSQTLNHNVMYWYQQKSSQAPKLLFHYYDKDFNNEADTPDNFQSRRPNTSFCFLDIRSPGLGDTAMYLCATSTRTSGGNEQFFGPGTRLTVL.